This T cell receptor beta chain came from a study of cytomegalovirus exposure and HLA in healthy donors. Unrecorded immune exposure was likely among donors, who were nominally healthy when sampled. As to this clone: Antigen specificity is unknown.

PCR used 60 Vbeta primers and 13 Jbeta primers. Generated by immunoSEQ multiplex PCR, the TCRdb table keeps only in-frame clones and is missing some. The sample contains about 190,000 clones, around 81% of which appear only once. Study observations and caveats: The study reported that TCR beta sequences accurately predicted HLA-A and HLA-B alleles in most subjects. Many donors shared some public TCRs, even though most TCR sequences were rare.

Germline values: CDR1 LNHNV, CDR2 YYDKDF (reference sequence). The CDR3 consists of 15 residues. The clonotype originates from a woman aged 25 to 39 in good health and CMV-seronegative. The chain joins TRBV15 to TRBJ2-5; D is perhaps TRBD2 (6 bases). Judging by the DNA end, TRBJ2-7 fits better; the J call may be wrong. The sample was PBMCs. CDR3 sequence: CATSREEGLTYEQYF. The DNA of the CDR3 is TGTGCCACCAGCAGAGAGGAGGGTTTGACCTACGAGCAGTACTTC.